The 25 T cell receptor beta chains listed next were all sequenced from one sample in a study of early T cells in non-severe SARS-CoV-2 infection (dated by TCRdb to the early 2020s). The library was obtained by 5' RACE. Instrument used: NextSeq 500. The raw public data were reprocessed by TCRdb itself: fastp quality trimming at Q25, MiXCR clonotype calling, in-frame beta chains only. A single entry per CDR3 protein holds the most common genes and DNA from its merged rows. This sample lists roughly 35,000 distinct CDR3 sequences; 3% to 4.5% were detected once. The ten biggest clones cover 9% to 10% of the sample. The sample was whole blood. These receptors were obtained from an adult who was a healthcare worker with PCR-confirmed SARS-CoV-2 infection or an uninfected control (not recorded which).

This clonotype was detected ten times or more. V and J are TRBV19 and TRBJ1-5; D unclear. Germline CDR1 reads LNHDA; CDR2 reads SQIVND (reference sequence). The length of the CDR3 is 13 residues. The CDR3, as DNA: TGTGCAGAGCGGGTTTATAGCAATCAGCCCCAGCATTTT. Encoded protein: CAERVYSNQPQHF.

This clonotype turned up a few times. V is TRBV5-1 and J is TRBJ1-1; D is ambiguous. V lost 3 bases, J lost 0 bases, and 6 bases lay in between. Germline CDR1 and CDR2: SGHRS and YFSETQ. This CDR3 is built from 13 residues. This CDR3 reads CASSSLMNTEAFF. The CDR3 coding sequence is TGCGCCAGCAGCTCACTAATGAACACTGAAGCTTTCTTT.

In its sample, this clonotype was seen many times. CDR3 coding DNA: TGTGCCAGCAGTTACTCCTCAGACACCGGCGGCGATCAGCCCCAGCATTTT. This translates into CASSYSSDTGGDQPQHF. This chain uses TRBV6-5 with TRBJ1-5; no firm D call. The ends were cut back, 0 bases at V and 5 bases at J, with 17 bases in the middle. The germline gives CDR1 MNHEY, CDR2 SVGAGI. This CDR3 has 17 amino acids.

This chain uses TRBV7-6 with TRBJ2-7; tentatively, D is TRBD1 (6 bases). This CDR3 has 15 residues. Trimming cost V 5 bases and J 5 bases, with 19 bases left between them. Germline CDR1 is SGHVS and CDR2 is FNYEAQ. The CDR3 sequence: CASSNPWAQGNEQYF. In DNA, the CDR3 is TGTGCCAGCAGCAACCCTTGGGCCCAGGGGAACGAGCAGTACTTC. The full variable domain, its missing parts supplied by reference TRBV7-6 and TRBJ2-7, is GAGVSQSPRYKVTKRGQDVALRCDPISGHVSLYWYRQALGQGPEFLTYFNYEAQQDKSGLPNDRFSAERPEGSISTLTIQRTEQRDSAMYRCASSNPWAQGNEQYFGPGTRLTVT.

This clonotype was observed at least ten times. The rearrangement uses TRBV11-2 and TRBJ2-1; D is unclear. The CDR3 sequence is 14 residues long. CDR1 SGHAT and CDR2 FQNNGV come from the germline V gene. The germline V and J ends were trimmed by 2 bases and 8 bases, with 13 bases remaining between them. The CDR3 DNA reads as TGTGCCAGCAGCTTATCCGATAGCCATCATGAGCAGTTCTTC. This gives the protein CASSLSDSHHEQFF.

V and J are TRBV12-3 or TRBV12-4 and TRBJ2-2; tentative D call: TRBD2 (5 bases). Trimming removed 2 bases from V and 5 bases from J, with 12 bases in between. The CDR3 length is 15 residues. CDR3 in amino acids: CASSLSGGSTGELFF. The DNA for the CDR3 is TGTGCCAGCAGTTTAAGTGGCGGGTCGACCGGGGAGCTGTTTTTT.

This clonotype was seen many times. The chain joins TRBV20-1 to TRBJ1-2; TRBD1 matches at 9 bases. CDR1 is DFQATT and CDR2 is SNEGSKA in the germline V gene (reference sequence). The CDR3 is 16 amino acids. V was clipped by 2 bases and J by 0 bases; unmatched bases: 7. The DNA for the CDR3 is TGCAGTGCTAGACCGACAGGGGGTAACCCTAACTATGGCTACACCTTC. Encoded protein: CSARPTGGNPNYGYTF.

This clonotype was recorded many times. V usage is TRBV4-1 and J usage is TRBJ2-3; D is unresolved. This CDR3 contains 14 residues. CDR1 is MGHRA and CDR2 is YSYEKL in the germline V gene. Trimming shortened V by 0 bases and J by 1 base, and 5 bases separated the two germline ends. In nucleotides, the CDR3 is TGCGCCAGCAGCCAAGATCAACGCACAGATACGCAGTATTTT. Encoded protein: CASSQDQRTDTQYF.

This clonotype was observed many times. The chain is built from TRBV5-1 and TRBJ1-5; D not resolved. Trimming took off 7 bases at V and 0 bases at J, with 8 bases between the two ends. The length of the CDR3 is 13 residues. Germline V CDR1 and CDR2: SGHRS, YFSETQ. CDR3 sequence (DNA): TGCGCCAGCTCTCCGGATAGCAATCAGCCCCAGCATTTT. Translated, it gives CASSPDSNQPQHF.

This chain uses TRBV7-9 with TRBJ2-7; D is perhaps TRBD1 or TRBD2 (7 bases each). Trimming removed 0 bases at V and 2 bases at J, with 20 bases between. This CDR3 comprises 18 residues. Germline loops: CDR1 SEHNR, CDR2 FQNEAQ (reference sequence). Here the CDR3 DNA reads TGTGCCAGCAGCTTAGCGCCTTCTGTCCAGGGGGGGACCTACGAGCAGTACTTC. Translation gives CASSLAPSVQGGTYEQYF.

This clonotype showed up just a few times. The rearrangement uses TRBV20-1 and TRBJ2-7; D not certain. V lost 5 bases and J 4 bases, leaving 21 bases between the germline ends. CDR3 size: 15 residues. Per the germline V gene, CDR1 is DFQATT and CDR2 is SNEGSKA (reference sequence). The CDR3 spells CSALKRGGVGYEQYF. CDR3 bases: TGCAGTGCTCTCAAACGCGGTGGGGTCGGATACGAGCAGTACTTC.

In this sample, this clonotype turned up many times. The chain links TRBV20-1 to TRBJ2-3, with D perhaps matching TRBD1 (5 bases). Per germline, CDR1 DFQATT and CDR2 SNEGSKA (reference sequence). Trimming removed 5 bases from V and 4 bases from J, with 13 bases in between. The CDR3 runs 13 residues. In DNA form, the CDR3 reads TGCAGTGCTGTAAGGGGCGAAGCAGATACGCAGTATTTT. Translated, it gives CSAVRGEADTQYF.

This clonotype has ten or more counts. The chain employs TRBV18 and TRBJ2-1, with D perhaps TRBD1 or TRBD2 (5 bases each). This CDR3 has 12 residues. Trimming stripped 3 bases from V and 7 bases from J, with 7 bases between. The V gene's germline CDR1 is KGHSH and CDR2 LQKENI. The CDR3 region has the DNA TGTGCCAGCTCACCTGGGGGTAATGAGCAGTTCTTC. It specifies CASSPGGNEQFF. Drawing the rest from reference TRBV18 and TRBJ2-1, the complete variable domain is NAGVMQNPRHLVRRRGQEARLRCSPMKGHSHVYWYRQLPEEGLKFMVYLQKENIIDESGMPKERFSAEFPKEGPSILRIQQVVRGDSAAYFCASSPGGNEQFFGPGTRLTVL.

This clonotype was detected ten times or more. V gene TRBV7-2 combines with J gene TRBJ2-1; 9 positions agree with TRBD2. CDR1 is SGHTA and CDR2 is FQGNSA in the germline V gene. The CDR3 has 17 amino acids. J gave up 0 bases and V 7 bases, and 10 bases lay outside the gene matches. The CDR3 spells CASIDLLAGRSYNEQFF. The CDR3 DNA follows: TGTGCCAGCATCGACCTCCTAGCGGGGCGCTCCTACAATGAGCAGTTCTTC. Using reference TRBV7-2 and TRBJ2-1 for the parts outside the CDR3, the full variable domain is GAGVSQSPSNKVTEKGKDVELRCDPISGHTALYWYRQSLGQGLEFLIYFQGNSAPDKSGLPSDRFSAERTGGSVSTLTIQRTQQEDSAVYLCASIDLLAGRSYNEQFFGPGTRLTVL.

This clonotype was seen repeatedly, ten times or more. The rearrangement links TRBV5-1 to TRBJ2-1; 10 nucleotides match TRBD2. Trimming at V came to 0 bases and at J to 2 bases, leaving 11 bases not matched to a gene. The CDR3 runs to 19 residues. Germline CDR1 is SGHRS and CDR2 is YFSETQ. The CDR3 DNA sequence: TGCGCCAGCAGCTTGGAACTAGCGGGGACCGGGGGAACCTACAATGAGCAGTTCTTC. This codes for CASSLELAGTGGTYNEQFF. Drawing the rest from reference TRBV5-1 and TRBJ2-1, the complete variable domain is KAGVTQTPRYLIKTRGQQVTLSCSPISGHRSVSWYQQTPGQGLQFLFEYFSETQRNKGNFPGRFSGRQFSNSRSEMNVSTLELGDSALYLCASSLELAGTGGTYNEQFFGPGTRLTVL.

The V and J genes are TRBV29-1 and TRBJ2-3, with 9 bases aligning to TRBD2. Germline CDR1 and CDR2: SQVTM and ANQGSEA. Trimming at V came to 3 bases and at J to 0 bases, leaving 7 bases not matched to a gene. The CDR3 runs to 16 residues. The CDR3 bases are TGCAGCGTTGATGGGCTAGCGGGATCTAGCACAGATACGCAGTATTTT. It encodes CSVDGLAGSSTDTQYF.

This chain uses TRBV7-2 with TRBJ2-5; TRBD2 agrees at 9 bases. Germline CDR1 reads SGHTA; CDR2 reads FQGNSA. This CDR3 has 17 residues. V was pared by 5 bases and J by 1 base, with 11 bases of the junction left unmatched. The CDR3 spells CASSRIGTSGFQETQYF. CDR3 coding DNA: TGTGCCAGCAGCCGGATAGGTACTAGCGGGTTCCAAGAGACCCAGTACTTC.

The genes are TRBV10-3 and TRBJ2-7, with 8 bases matching TRBD1. CDR1 ENHRY and CDR2 SYGVKD come from the germline V gene. This CDR3 is 15 amino acids long. The ends lost 0 bases at V and 5 bases at J; junction bases unmatched: 6. The CDR3: CAISESGTGTHEQYF. The CDR3 region has the DNA TGTGCCATCAGTGAGTCGGGGACAGGTACCCACGAGCAGTACTTC.

This clonotype came up many times. The rearrangement uses TRBV6-1 and TRBJ2-7; possible D gene TRBD1, 5 bases. Germline loops: CDR1 MNHNS, CDR2 SASEGT. The CDR3 has 12 amino acids. Trimming cost V 2 bases and J 7 bases, with 9 bases left between them. The CDR3 sequence is CASSEPGLEQYV. The DNA for the CDR3 is TGTGCCAGCAGTGAACCAGGGCTAGAGCAGTACGTC.

At least ten counts were recorded for this clonotype. V is TRBV4-2 and J is TRBJ1-5, with 7 bases fitting TRBD1. With V trimmed by 2 bases and J by 5 bases, 3 bases remained unmatched. CDR3 length: 14 amino acids. Germline CDR1 LGHNA, CDR2 YNFKEQ. The CDR3 protein is CASSQRQGDQPQHF. The CDR3 DNA follows: TGTGCCAGCAGCCAACGACAGGGAGATCAGCCCCAGCATTTT.

By proportion, this clonotype is medium-sized (0.01 to 0.1%). J is TRBJ2-7 and V is TRBV27, with 11 bases fitting TRBD2. Germline lookup yields CDR1 MNHEY and CDR2 SMNVEV (reference sequence). J gave up 7 bases and V 8 bases, and 10 bases lay outside the gene matches. This CDR3 has 14 amino acids. CDR3 in amino acids: CASGPWVAGGEQYF. The CDR3 DNA is TGTGCCAGCGGGCCTTGGGTAGCGGGAGGGGAGCAGTACTTC.

In its sample, this clonotype was seen a few times. The rearrangement links TRBV12-3 or TRBV12-4 to TRBJ2-2; no reliable D call. CDR3 length: 14 amino acids. The V gene lost 3 bases and the J gene lost 0 bases, with 5 bases spanning the gap. The CDR3 bases are TGTGCCAGCAGTTTCCGTGCGAACACCGGGGAGCTGTTTTTT. Amino acid sequence: CASSFRANTGELFF.

This clonotype has at least ten counts. The genes are TRBV7-2 and TRBJ2-7; D is undetermined. Trimming took 4 bases from V and 2 from J, leaving 3 bases between them. CDR1 and CDR2 from the germline V gene are SGHTA and FQGNSA. The CDR3 contains 11 residues. The CDR3 region has the DNA TGTGCCAGCAGCTCCGCCTACGAGCAGTACTTC. This codes for CASSSAYEQYF.

This clonotype was recorded many times. The CDR3 nucleotides read TGTGCCAGCACCCTAAGGGAGGGGCCGCCCCGGCAGTTCTTC. It translates to CASTLREGPPRQFF. The J gene is TRBJ2-1, the V gene TRBV12-3 or TRBV12-4, with 7 bases that match TRBD2. V lost 7 bases and J lost 12; bases outside the gene matches: 15. This CDR3 is 14 amino acids long.

This clonotype occurred a few times. This chain links TRBV13 with TRBJ2-5, with 7 bases matching TRBD2. V lost 5 bases to trimming and J lost 1 base; unmatched junction nucleotides: 10. Germline V lookup: CDR1 PRHDT, CDR2 FYEKMQ (reference sequence). This CDR3 spans 16 amino acids. This CDR3 is CASSARVGEGQETQYF. In nucleotides, the CDR3 is TGTGCCAGCAGCGCGAGGGTTGGGGAGGGCCAAGAGACCCAGTACTTC.